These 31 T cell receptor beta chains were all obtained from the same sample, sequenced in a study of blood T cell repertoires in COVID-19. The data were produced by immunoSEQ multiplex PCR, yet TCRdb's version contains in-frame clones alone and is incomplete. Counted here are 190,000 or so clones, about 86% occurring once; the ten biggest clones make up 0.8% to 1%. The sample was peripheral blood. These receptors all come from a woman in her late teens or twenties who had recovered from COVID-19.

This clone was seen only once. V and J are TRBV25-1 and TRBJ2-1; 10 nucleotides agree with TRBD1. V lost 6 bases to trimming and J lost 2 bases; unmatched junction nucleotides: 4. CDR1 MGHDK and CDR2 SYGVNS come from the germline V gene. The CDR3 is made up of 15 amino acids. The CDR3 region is CASRGQGKPYNEQFF. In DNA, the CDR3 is TGTGCCAGCAGGGGACAGGGGAAACCCTACAATGAGCAGTTCTTC.

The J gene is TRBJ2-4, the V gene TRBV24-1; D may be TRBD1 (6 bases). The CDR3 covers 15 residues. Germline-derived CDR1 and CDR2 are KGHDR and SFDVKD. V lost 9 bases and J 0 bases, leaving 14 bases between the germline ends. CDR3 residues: CATHPDRQAKNIQYF. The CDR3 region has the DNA TGTGCCACCCACCCCGACAGGCAAGCCAAAAACATTCAGTACTTC.

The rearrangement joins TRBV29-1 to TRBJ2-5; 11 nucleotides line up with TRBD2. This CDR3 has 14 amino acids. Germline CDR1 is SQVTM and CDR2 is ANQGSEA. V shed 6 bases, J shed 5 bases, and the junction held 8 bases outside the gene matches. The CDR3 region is CSVTSGGSGETQYF. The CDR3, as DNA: TGCAGCGTCACTAGCGGGGGTAGCGGGGAGACCCAGTACTTC. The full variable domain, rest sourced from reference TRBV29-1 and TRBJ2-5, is SAVISQKPSRDICQRGTSLTIQCQVDSQVTMMFWYRQQPGQSLTLIATANQGSEATYESGFVIDKFPISRPNLTFSTLTVSNMSPEDSSIYLCSVTSGGSGETQYFGPGTRLLVL.

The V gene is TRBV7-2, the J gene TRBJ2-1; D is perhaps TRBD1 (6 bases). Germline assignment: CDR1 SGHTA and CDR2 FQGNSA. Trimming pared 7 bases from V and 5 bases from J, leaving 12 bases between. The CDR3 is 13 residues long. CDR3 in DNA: TGTGCCAGCACCCTGGGGGCTAACAATGAGCAGTTCTTC. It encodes CASTLGANNEQFF.

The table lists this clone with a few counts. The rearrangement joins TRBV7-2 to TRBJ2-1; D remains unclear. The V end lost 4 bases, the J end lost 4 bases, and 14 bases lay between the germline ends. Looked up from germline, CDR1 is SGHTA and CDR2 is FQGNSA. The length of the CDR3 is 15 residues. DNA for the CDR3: TGTGCCAGCAGCTCCCCCAATAGTCGATACAATGAGCAGTTCTTC. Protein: CASSSPNSRYNEQFF.

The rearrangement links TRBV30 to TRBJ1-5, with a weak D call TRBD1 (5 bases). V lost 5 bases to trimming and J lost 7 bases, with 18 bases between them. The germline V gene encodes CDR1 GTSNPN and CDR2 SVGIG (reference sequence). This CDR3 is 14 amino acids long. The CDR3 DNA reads TGTGCCTGGGGTGAAGGACATCATCAACAGCCCCAGCATTTT. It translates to CAWGEGHHQQPQHF.

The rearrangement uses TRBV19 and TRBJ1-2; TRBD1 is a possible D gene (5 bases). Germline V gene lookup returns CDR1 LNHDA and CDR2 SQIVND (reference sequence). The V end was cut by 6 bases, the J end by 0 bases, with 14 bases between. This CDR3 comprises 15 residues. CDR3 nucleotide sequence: TGTGCCAGTAGGAACGGGGGGAGTACTAACTATGGCTACACCTTC. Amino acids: CASRNGGSTNYGYTF.

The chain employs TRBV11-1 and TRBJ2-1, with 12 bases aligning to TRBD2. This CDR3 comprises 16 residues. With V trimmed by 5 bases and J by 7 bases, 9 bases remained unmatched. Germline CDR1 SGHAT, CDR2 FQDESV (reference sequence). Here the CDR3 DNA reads TGTGCCAGCAGCCGCGCGACTAGCGGGAGACGTAATGAGCAGTTCTTC. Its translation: CASSRATSGRRNEQFF.

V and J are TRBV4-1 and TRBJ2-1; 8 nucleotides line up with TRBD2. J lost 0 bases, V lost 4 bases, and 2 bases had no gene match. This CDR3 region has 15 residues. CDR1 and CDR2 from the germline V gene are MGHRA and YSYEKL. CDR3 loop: CASSPGTSSYNEQFF. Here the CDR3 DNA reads TGCGCCAGCAGCCCGGGGACTAGCTCCTACAATGAGCAGTTCTTC.

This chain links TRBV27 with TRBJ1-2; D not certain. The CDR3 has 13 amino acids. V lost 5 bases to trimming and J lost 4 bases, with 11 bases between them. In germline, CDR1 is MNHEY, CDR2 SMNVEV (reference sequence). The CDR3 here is CASSITALYGYTF. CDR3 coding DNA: TGTGCCAGCAGTATAACAGCCCTCTATGGCTACACCTTC.

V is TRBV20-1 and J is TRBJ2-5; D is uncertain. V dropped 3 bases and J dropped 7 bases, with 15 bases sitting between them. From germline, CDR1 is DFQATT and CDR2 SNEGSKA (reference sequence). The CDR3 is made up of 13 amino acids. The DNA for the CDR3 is TGCAGTGCTAGTCCGGTTACGTCTCCGACCCAGTACTTC. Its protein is CSASPVTSPTQYF.

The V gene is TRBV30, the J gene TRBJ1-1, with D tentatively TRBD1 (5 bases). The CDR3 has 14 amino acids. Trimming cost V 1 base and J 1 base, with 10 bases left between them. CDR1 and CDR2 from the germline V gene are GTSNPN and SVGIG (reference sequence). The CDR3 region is CAWSEYDRNTEAFF. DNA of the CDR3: TGTGCCTGGAGTGAATACGACAGGAACACTGAAGCTTTCTTT.

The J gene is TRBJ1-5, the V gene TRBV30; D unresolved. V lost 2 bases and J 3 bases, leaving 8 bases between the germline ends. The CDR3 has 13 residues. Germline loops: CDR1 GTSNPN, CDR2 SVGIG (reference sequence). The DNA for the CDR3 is TGTGCCTGGAGTTACCGGGACAATCAGCCCCAGCATTTT. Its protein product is CAWSYRDNQPQHF.

The CDR3 sequence is CASSDQGTDTQYF. The CDR3 bases are TGTGCCAGCAGTGATCAGGGTACAGATACGCAGTATTTT. The chain links TRBV6-1 to TRBJ2-3, with TRBD1 as a possible D gene (5 bases). Trimming removed 3 bases from V and 3 bases from J, with 7 bases in between. CDR3 length equals 13 residues. From germline, CDR1 is MNHNS and CDR2 SASEGT.

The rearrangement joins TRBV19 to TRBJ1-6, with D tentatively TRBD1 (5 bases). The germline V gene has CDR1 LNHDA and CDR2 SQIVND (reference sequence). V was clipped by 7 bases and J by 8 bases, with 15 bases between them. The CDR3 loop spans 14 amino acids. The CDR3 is CASKPGLTHSPLHF. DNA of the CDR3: TGTGCCAGTAAGCCGGGACTGACTCATTCACCCCTCCACTTT.

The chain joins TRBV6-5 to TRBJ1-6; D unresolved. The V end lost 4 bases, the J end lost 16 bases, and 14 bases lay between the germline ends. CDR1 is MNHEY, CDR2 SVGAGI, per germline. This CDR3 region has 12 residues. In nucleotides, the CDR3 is TGTGCCAGCAGTTCCTTACTTCCCATGCTCCACTTT. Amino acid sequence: CASSSLLPMLHF.

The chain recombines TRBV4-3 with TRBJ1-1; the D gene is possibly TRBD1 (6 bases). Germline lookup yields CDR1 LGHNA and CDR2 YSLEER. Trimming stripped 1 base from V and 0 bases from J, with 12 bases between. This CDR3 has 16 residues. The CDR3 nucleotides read TGCGCCAGCAGCCAAGGGTTTAACAGGGTGAACACTGAAGCTTTCTTT. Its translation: CASSQGFNRVNTEAFF.

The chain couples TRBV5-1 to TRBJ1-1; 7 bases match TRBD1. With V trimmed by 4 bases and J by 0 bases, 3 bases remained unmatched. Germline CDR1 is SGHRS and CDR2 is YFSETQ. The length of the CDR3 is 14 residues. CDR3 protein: CASSEGAVNTEAFF. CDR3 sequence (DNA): TGCGCCAGCAGCGAGGGGGCCGTGAACACTGAAGCTTTCTTT.

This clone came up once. The CDR3, as DNA: TGTGCCAGCAGCATTAGCAATCAGCCCCAGCATTTT. It codes for CASSISNQPQHF. The rearrangement uses TRBV28 and TRBJ1-5; D is ambiguous. The CDR3 consists of 12 residues. Trimming took off 6 bases at V and 0 bases at J, with 3 bases between the two ends. CDR1 MDHEN and CDR2 SYDVKM come from the germline V gene.

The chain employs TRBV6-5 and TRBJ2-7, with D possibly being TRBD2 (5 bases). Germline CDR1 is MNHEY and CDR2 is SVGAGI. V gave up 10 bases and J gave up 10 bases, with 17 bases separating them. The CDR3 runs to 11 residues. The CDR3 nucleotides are TGTGCCACGGGGAGTTTGGGAGAACAGTACTTC. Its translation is CATGSLGEQYF.

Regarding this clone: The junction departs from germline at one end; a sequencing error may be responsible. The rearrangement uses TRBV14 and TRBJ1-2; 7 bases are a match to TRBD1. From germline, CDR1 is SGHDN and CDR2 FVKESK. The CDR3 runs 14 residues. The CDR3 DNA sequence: TGTGCCAGCAGCCAAGAGGTATCCGGGACAGTTATCTACTTC. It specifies CASSQEVSGTVIYF.

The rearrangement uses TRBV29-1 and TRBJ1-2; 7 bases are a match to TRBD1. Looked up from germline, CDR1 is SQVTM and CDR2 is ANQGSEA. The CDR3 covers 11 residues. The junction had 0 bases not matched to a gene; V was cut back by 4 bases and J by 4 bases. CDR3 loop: CSVGDSYGYTF. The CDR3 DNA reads TGCAGCGTTGGGGACAGCTATGGCTACACCTTC.

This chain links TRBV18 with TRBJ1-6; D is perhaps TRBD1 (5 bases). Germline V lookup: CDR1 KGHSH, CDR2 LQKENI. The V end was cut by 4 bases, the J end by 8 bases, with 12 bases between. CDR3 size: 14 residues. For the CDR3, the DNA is TGTGCCAGCTCACAGCAGGGCACGGATTCACCCCTCCACTTT. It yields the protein CASSQQGTDSPLHF. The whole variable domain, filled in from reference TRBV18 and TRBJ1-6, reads NAGVMQNPRHLVRRRGQEARLRCSPMKGHSHVYWYRQLPEEGLKFMVYLQKENIIDESGMPKERFSAEFPKEGPSILRIQQVVRGDSAAYFCASSQQGTDSPLHFGNGTRLTVT.

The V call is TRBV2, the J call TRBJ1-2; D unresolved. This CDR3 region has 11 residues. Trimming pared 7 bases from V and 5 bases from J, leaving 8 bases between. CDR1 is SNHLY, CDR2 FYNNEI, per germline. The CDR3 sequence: CASKLSYGYTF. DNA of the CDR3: TGTGCCAGCAAATTATCTTATGGCTACACCTTC.

CDR3 DNA: TGTGCCAGCAGCTTAGATACAGGCAATCAGCCCCAGCATTTT. Translated, it gives CASSLDTGNQPQHF. The chain recombines TRBV7-2 with TRBJ1-5; D uncertain. Germline V CDR1 and CDR2: SGHTA, FQGNSA. This CDR3 has 14 amino acids. Trimming stripped 1 base from V and 2 bases from J, with 6 bases between.

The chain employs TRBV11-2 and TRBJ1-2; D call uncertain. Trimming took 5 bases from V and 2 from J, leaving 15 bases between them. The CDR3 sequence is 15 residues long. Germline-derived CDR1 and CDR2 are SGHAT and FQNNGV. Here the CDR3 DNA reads TGTGCCAGCAGCCCTTCTTTGGGCGCCAACTATGGCTACACCTTC. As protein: CASSPSLGANYGYTF.

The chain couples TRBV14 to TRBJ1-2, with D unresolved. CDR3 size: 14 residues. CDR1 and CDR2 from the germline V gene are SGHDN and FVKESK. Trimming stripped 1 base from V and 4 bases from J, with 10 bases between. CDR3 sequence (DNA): TGTGCCAGCAGCCAAGTTAACAGCCCCTATGGCTACACCTTC. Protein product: CASSQVNSPYGYTF.

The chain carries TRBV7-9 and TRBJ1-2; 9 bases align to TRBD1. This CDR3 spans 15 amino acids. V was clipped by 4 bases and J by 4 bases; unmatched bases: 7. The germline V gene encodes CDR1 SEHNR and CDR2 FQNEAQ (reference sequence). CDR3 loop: CASSYTGGVTYGYTF. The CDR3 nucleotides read TGTGCCAGCAGCTATACAGGGGGCGTAACCTATGGCTACACCTTC.

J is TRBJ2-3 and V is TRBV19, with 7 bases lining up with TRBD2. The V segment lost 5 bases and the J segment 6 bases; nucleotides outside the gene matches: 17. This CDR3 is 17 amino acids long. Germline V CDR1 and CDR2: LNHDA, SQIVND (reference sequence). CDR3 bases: TGTGCCAGTAGTCCTCCCTCCTGGACTAGAAGATCTGATACGCAGTATTTT. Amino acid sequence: CASSPPSWTRRSDTQYF.

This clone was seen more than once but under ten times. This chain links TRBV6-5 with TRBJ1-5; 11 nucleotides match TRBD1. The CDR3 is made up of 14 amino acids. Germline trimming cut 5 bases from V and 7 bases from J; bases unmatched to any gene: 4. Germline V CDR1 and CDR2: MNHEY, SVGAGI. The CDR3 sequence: CASSKGQGEQPQHF. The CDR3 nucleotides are TGTGCCAGCAGTAAGGGACAGGGGGAACAGCCCCAGCATTTT.

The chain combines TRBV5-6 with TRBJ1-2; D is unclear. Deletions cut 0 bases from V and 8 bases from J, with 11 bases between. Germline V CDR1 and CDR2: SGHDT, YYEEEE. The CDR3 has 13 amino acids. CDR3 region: CASSLEATAGYTF. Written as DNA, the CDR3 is TGTGCCAGCAGCTTGGAAGCGACGGCCGGCTACACCTTC.